This note documents a single T cell receptor beta chain sequence. Its specificity is unknown. V dropped 0 bases and J dropped 2; count of bases not matched to a gene: 5. Germline loops: CDR1 MGHRA, CDR2 YSYEKL. The CDR3 covers 16 residues. The data stem from a study of T cell repertoires in cytomegalovirus infection. Study-level information: Recently identified HLA-C-restricted CMV epitopes were among the peptides used.

Via MiXCR, TCRdb re-called the reads, giving one row per CDR3 protein. The sample has 100,000 to 120,000 distinct CDR3 sequences, about 30% seen once; the top ten hold more than 35%. This chain connects TRBV4-1 to TRBJ2-3, with 7 positions matching TRBD2. The source of this sequence is a human donor in good health (CMV status not recorded). Some clones in this sample may be carry-over from other donors' samples. The input for sequencing was CD8+ T cells from cultured PBMCs, taken from culture after CMV antigen stimulation. CDR3 in amino acids: CASSQEAGTLTDTQYF. CDR3 sequence (DNA): TGCGCCAGCAGCCAAGAAGCGGGGACCCTCACAGATACGCAGTATTTT.